The 8 T cell receptor beta chains in this list originate from one sample, sequenced in a study of T cells after yellow fever vaccination (dated by TCRdb to between 2017 and 2020). Libraries were constructed by 5' RACE. Instrument used: Illumina HiSeq 2500. The public sequencing data were trimmed at Q25 with fastp and processed into clonotypes with MiXCR by TCRdb, which kept only in-frame beta chains. Each entry merges the rows of one CDR3 protein and shows their most common DNA and genes. The sample table holds 620,000 or so distinct CDR3 sequences, of which 12% were seen once. In total, the top ten clones hold about 16% of the sample. The label giving this sample's treatment or condition can be read as: live attenuated yellow fever vaccine strain. The sequencing here drew on PBMCs, taken on the day of the yellow fever booster vaccination. The receptors were sampled from a man aged 25-45 years who received the YFV17D yellow fever vaccine.

The rearrangement uses TRBV7-6 and TRBJ2-3; D is undetermined. The V gene lost 3 bases and the J gene lost 4 bases, with 11 bases spanning the gap. The germline CDR1 and CDR2 sequences are SGHVS and FNYEAQ. The CDR3 is made up of 14 amino acids. The CDR3 is CASSLVPGADTQYF. As DNA, the CDR3 is TGTGCCAGCAGCTTGGTCCCGGGCGCAGATACGCAGTATTTT.

This rearrangement joins TRBV28 to TRBJ2-7, with D possibly being TRBD2 (5 bases). Germline CDR1 MDHEN, CDR2 SYDVKM. V was cut by 7 bases and J by 0 bases, with 13 bases left in between. This CDR3 is built from 14 residues. In DNA form, the CDR3 reads TGTGCCAGCATCCCCCCGGGGTTCTCCTACGAGCAGTACTTC. This gives the protein CASIPPGFSYEQYF.

This clonotype was detected only a few times. CDR3 bases: TGTGCCAGCAGCTTTCCTCGACTAGCGGGTGGGTACAATGAGCAGTTCTTC. This gives the protein CASSFPRLAGGYNEQFF. The chain couples TRBV11-2 to TRBJ2-1, with 10 bases lining up with TRBD2. Germline V CDR1 and CDR2: SGHAT, FQNNGV. The CDR3 is 17 residues long. V lost 3 bases, J lost 4 bases, and 9 bases stayed unmatched.

This clonotype was observed a few times. The genes are TRBV7-2 and TRBJ2-1, with D tentatively TRBD2 (8 bases). This CDR3 contains 15 residues. V was shortened by 1 base and J by 9 bases, with 16 bases between the two germline ends. The germline V gene has CDR1 SGHTA and CDR2 FQGNSA. CDR3 protein: CASSLGGRTGGEQFF. In DNA form, the CDR3 reads TGTGCCAGCAGCTTAGGCGGGAGGACAGGTGGTGAGCAGTTCTTC.

This clonotype was recorded at least ten times. This chain joins TRBV6-5 and TRBJ2-3; D unresolved. The CDR3 has 11 residues. Trimming removed 2 bases at V and 9 bases at J, with 6 bases between. CDR1 and CDR2 from the germline V gene are MNHEY and SVGAGI. CDR3 sequence (DNA): TGTGCCAGCAGTTACGCCCGGACGCAGTATTTT. Residues: CASSYARTQYF.

This clonotype was found many times. The chain has TRBV20-1 and TRBJ1-5; 8 bases are a match to TRBD1. The V and J ends lost 0 bases and 3 bases, in that order; junction bases with no gene match: 1. This CDR3 spans 14 amino acids. In germline, CDR1 is DFQATT, CDR2 SNEGSKA (reference sequence). CDR3 region: CSAREGQVNQPQHF. The CDR3 nucleotides read TGCAGTGCTAGAGAGGGACAGGTCAATCAGCCCCAGCATTTT.

This clonotype was seen a handful of times. The chain uses TRBV12-3 or TRBV12-4 and TRBJ2-7, with 11 bases aligning to TRBD2. CDR3 length equals 18 residues. V lost 3 bases to trimming and J lost 2 bases; unmatched junction nucleotides: 12. CDR3 protein: CASSFTPPATSGAYEQYF. The DNA of the CDR3 is TGTGCCAGCAGTTTTACCCCTCCCGCGACTAGCGGGGCCTACGAGCAGTACTTC.

This clonotype was seen only a few times. This sequence joins TRBV7-9 and TRBJ1-3; D is unclear. V lost 1 base and J 0 bases, leaving 7 bases between the germline ends. Per germline, CDR1 SEHNR and CDR2 FQNEAQ (reference sequence). This CDR3 has 15 amino acids. The CDR3 protein is CASSLGPNSGNTIYF. The DNA of the CDR3 is TGTGCCAGCAGCTTAGGACCGAACTCTGGAAACACCATATATTTT.